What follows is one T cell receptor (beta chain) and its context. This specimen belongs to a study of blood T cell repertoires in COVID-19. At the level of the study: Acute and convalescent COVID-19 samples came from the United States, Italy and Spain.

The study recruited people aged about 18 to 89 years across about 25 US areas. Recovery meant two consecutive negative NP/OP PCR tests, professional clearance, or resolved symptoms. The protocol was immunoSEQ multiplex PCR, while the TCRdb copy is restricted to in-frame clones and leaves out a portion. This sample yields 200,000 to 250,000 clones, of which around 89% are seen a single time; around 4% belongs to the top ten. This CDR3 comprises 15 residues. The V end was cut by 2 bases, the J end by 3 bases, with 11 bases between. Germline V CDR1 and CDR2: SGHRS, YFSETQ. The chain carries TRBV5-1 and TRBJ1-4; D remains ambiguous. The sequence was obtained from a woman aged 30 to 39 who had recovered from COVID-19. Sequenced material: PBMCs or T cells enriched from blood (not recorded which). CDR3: CASSFTRRPNEKLFF. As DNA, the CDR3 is TGCGCCAGCAGCTTTACACGGAGACCTAATGAAAAACTGTTTTTT.